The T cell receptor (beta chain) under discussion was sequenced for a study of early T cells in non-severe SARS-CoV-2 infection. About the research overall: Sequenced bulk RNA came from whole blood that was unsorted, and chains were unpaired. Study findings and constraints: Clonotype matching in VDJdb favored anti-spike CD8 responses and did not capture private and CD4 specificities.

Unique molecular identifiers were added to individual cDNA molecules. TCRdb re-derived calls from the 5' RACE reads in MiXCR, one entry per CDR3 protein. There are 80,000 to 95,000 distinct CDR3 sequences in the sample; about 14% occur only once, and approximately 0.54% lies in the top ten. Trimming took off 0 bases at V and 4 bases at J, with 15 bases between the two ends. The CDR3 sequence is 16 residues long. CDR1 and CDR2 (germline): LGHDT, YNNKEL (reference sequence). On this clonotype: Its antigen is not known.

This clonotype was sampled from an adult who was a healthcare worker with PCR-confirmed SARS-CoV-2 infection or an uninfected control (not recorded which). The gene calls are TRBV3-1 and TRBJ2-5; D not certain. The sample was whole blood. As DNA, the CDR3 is TGTGCCAGCAGCCAAGATGTCGACCCTGAGCGAGAGACCCAGTACTTC. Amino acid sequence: CASSQDVDPERETQYF.